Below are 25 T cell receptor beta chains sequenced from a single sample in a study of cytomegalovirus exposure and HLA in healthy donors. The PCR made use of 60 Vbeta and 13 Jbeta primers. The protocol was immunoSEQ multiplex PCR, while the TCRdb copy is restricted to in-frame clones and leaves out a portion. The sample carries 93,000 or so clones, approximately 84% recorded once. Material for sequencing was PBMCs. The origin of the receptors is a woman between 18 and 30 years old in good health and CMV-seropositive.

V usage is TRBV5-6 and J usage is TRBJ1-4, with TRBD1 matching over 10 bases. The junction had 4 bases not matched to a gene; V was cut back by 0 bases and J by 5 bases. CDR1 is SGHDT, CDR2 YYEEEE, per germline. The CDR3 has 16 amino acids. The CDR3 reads CASSLAPGQGNEKLFF. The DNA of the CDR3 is TGTGCCAGCAGCTTGGCCCCGGGACAGGGGAATGAAAAACTGTTTTTT.

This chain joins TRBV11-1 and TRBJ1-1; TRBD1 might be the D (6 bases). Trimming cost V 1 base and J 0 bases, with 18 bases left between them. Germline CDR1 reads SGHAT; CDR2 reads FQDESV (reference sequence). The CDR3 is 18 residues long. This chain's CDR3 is CASSLEGRGRPLNTEAFF. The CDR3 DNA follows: TGTGCCAGCAGCTTAGAAGGCAGGGGCCGGCCGCTGAACACTGAAGCTTTCTTT. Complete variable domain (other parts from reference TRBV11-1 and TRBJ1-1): EAEVAQSPRYKITEKSQAVAFWCDPISGHATLYWYRQILGQGPELLVQFQDESVVDDSQLPKDRFSAERLKGVDSTLKIQPAELGDSAMYLCASSLEGRGRPLNTEAFFGQGTRLTVV.

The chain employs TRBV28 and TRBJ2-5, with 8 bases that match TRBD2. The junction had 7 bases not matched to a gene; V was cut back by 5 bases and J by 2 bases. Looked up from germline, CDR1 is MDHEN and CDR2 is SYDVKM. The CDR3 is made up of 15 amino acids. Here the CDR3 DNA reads TGTGCCAGCAGTGCGGGAGGAGGTAGACAAGAGACCCAGTACTTC. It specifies CASSAGGGRQETQYF.

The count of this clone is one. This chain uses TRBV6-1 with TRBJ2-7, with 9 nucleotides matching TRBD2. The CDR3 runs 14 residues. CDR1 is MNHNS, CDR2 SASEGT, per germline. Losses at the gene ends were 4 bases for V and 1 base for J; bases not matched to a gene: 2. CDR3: CASSGSGSSYEQYF. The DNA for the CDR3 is TGTGCCAGCAGTGGTAGCGGGAGTTCCTACGAGCAGTACTTC.

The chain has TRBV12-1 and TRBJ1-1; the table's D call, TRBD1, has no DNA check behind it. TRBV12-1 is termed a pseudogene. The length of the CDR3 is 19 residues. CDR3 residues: CASSFVRRDNLGTNTEAFF. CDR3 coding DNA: TGTGCCAGCAGCTTTGTTCGTAGGGACAACTTAGGAACCAACACTGAAGCTTTCTTT.

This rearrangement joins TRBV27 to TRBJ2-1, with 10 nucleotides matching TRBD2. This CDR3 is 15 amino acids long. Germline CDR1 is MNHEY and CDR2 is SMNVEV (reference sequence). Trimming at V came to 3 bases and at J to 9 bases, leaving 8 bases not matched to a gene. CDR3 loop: CASSLGSGGAGEQFF. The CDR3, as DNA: TGTGCCAGCAGTTTGGGAAGCGGGGGGGCCGGTGAGCAGTTCTTC.

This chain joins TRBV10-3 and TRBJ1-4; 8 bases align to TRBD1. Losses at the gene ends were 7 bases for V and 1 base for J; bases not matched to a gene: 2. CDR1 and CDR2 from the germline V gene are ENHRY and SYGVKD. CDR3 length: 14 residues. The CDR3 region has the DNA TGTGCCATCAACGACAGGGGAACTAATGAAAAACTGTTTTTT. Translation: CAINDRGTNEKLFF.

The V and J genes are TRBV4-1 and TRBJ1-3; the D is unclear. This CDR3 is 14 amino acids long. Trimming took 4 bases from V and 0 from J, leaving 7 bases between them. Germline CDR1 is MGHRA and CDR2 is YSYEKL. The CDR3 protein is CASSPASSGNTIYF. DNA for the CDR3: TGCGCCAGCAGCCCAGCGAGCTCTGGAAACACCATATATTTT.

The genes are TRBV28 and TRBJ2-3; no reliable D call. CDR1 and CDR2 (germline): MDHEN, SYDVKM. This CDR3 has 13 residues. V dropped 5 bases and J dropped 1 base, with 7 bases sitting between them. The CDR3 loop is CASSTLRTDTQYF. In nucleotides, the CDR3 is TGTGCCAGCAGTACCCTACGCACAGATACGCAGTATTTT.

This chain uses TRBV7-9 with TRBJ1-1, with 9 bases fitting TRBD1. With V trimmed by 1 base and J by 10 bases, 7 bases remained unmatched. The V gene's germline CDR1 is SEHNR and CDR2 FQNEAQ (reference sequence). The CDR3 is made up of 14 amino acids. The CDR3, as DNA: TGTGCCAGCAGCTTAGTAGGACAGGGGAACGCAGCTTTCTTT. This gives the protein CASSLVGQGNAAFF.

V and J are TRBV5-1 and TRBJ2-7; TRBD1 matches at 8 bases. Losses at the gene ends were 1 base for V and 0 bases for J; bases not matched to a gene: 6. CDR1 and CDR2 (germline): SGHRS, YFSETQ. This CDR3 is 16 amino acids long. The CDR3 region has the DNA TGCGCCAGCAGCTTGTGGGGACAGGACCGCTCCTACGAGCAGTACTTC. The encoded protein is CASSLWGQDRSYEQYF.

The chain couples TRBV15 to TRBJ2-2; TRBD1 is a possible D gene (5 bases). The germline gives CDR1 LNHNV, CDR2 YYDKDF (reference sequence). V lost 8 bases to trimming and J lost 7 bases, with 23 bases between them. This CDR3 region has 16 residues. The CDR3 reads CATQQGALVVGGELFF. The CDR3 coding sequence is TGTGCCACCCAGCAAGGGGCCTTGGTAGTGGGCGGGGAGCTGTTTTTT.

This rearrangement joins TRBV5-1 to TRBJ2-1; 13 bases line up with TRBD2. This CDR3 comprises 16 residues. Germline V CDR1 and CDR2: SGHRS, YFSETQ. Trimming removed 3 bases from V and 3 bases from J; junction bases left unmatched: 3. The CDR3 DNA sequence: TGCGCCAGCAGCTCCCGGACTAGCGGGAGCTACAATGAGCAGTTCTTC. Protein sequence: CASSSRTSGSYNEQFF.

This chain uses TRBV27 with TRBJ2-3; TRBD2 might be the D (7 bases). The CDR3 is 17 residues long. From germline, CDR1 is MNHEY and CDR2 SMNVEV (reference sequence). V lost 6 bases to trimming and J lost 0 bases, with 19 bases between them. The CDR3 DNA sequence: TGTGCCAGCAGACCTAGAAAAGGGGGGGTTAGCACAGATACGCAGTATTTT. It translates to CASRPRKGGVSTDTQYF.

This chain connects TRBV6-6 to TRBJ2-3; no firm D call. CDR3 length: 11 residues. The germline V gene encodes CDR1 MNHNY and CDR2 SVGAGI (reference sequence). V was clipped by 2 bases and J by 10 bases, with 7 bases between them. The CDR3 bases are TGTGCCAGCAGTTACATGAGCGCGCAGTATTTT. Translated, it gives CASSYMSAQYF.

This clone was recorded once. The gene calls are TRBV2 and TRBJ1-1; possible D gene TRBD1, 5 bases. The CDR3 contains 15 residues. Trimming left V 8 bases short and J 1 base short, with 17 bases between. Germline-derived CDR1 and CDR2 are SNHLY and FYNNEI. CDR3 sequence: CASSTGSQGNTEAFF. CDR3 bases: TGTGCCAGCTCCACCGGATCCCAGGGGAACACTGAAGCTTTCTTT.

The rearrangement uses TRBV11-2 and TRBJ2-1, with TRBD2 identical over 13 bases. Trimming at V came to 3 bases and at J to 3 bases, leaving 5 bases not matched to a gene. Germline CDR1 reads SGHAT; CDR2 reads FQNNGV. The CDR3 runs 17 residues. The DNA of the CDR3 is TGTGCCAGCAGCTTTGGACTAGCGGGAGCCGGCTACAATGAGCAGTTCTTC. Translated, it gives CASSFGLAGAGYNEQFF.

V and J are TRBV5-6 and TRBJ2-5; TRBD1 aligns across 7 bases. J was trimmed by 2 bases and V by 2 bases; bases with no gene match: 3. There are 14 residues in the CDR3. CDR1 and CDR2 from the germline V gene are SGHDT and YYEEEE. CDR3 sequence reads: CASSLQGLQETQYF. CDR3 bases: TGTGCCAGCAGCTTACAGGGGTTACAAGAGACCCAGTACTTC.

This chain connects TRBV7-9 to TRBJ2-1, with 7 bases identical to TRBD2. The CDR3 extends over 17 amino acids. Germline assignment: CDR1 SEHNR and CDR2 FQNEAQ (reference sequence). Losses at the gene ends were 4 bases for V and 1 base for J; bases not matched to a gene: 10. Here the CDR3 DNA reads TGTGCCAGCAGCTCGGGAGGCTTGAGCGGGTCCTACAATGAGCAGTTCTTC. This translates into CASSSGGLSGSYNEQFF.

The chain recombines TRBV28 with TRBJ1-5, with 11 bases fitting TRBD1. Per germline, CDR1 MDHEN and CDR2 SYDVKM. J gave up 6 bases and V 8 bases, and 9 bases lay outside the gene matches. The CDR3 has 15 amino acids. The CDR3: CASLRRTGGFQPQHF. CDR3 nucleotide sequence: TGTGCCAGCCTCCGCCGGACAGGGGGCTTTCAGCCCCAGCATTTT.

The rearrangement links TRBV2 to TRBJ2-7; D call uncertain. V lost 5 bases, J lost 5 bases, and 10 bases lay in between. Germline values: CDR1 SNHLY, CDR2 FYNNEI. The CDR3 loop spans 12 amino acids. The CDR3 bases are TGTGCCAGCAGTCACATTAAAGACGAGCAGTACTTC. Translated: CASSHIKDEQYF.

The CDR3 sequence is CASSRRTSDTGELFF. CDR3 in DNA: TGTGCCAGCAGCCGGAGGACTAGCGACACCGGGGAGCTGTTTTTT. V usage is TRBV7-9 and J usage is TRBJ2-2, with TRBD2 matching over 9 bases. The CDR3 runs to 15 residues. The V gene end was trimmed by 5 bases and the J gene end by 3 bases; junction bases not matched to a gene: 4. Germline CDR1 is SEHNR and CDR2 is FQNEAQ (reference sequence).

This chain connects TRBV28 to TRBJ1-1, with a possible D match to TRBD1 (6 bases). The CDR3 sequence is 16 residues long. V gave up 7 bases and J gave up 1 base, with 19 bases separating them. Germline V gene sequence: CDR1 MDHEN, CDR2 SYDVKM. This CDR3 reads CASTPKFVRGNTEAFF. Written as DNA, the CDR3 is TGTGCCAGCACCCCAAAGTTCGTCAGGGGGAACACTGAAGCTTTCTTT.

CDR3 nucleotides: TGTGCCAGCAGCTCCGGCGGGCCATATGGCTACACCTTC. Protein sequence: CASSSGGPYGYTF. The chain carries TRBV13 and TRBJ1-2; D gene unclear. CDR1 is PRHDT, CDR2 FYEKMQ, per germline (reference sequence). V lost 4 bases and J lost 5, with 11 bases in between. This CDR3 is 13 amino acids long.

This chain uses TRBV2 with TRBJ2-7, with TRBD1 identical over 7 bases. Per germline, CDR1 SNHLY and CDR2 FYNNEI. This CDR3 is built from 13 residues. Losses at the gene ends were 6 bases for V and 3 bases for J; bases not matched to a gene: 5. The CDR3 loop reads CASRRTGNYEQYF. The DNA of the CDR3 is TGTGCCAGCAGGAGGACAGGAAACTACGAGCAGTACTTC.